The 31 T cell receptor beta chains below come from one sample, sequenced in a study of CD8 T cells in Susac syndrome. Reverse transcription used about 0.5 to 1 ug RNA and random hexamers. TCRdb itself ran the immunoSEQ multiplex PCR reads through MiXCR, one entry per CDR3 protein. The table has about 440,000 distinct CDR3 sequences, around 85% seen once. The sample comprised CD8+ T cells from PBMCs. These receptors were taken from a human donor with multiple sclerosis.

The chain recombines TRBV7-9 with TRBJ1-1, with D tentatively TRBD1 (6 bases). The CDR3 has 14 residues. V was clipped by 3 bases and J by 6 bases, with 14 bases between them. Germline values: CDR1 SEHNR, CDR2 FQNEAQ (reference sequence). The CDR3 bases are TGTGCCAGCAGCTTTCAAAGGGGGGTGGCTGAAGCTTTCTTT. Its translation: CASSFQRGVAEAFF.

The V and J genes are TRBV7-9 and TRBJ1-2; a possible D gene is TRBD1 (6 bases). V lost 2 bases to trimming and J lost 0 bases, with 10 bases between them. Germline CDR1 reads SEHNR; CDR2 reads FQNEAQ (reference sequence). The CDR3 extends over 15 amino acids. CDR3 DNA: TGTGCCAGCAGCTTAAAGAAGGGGGCTAACTATGGCTACACCTTC. It yields the protein CASSLKKGANYGYTF.

The J gene is TRBJ2-7, the V gene TRBV5-1, with 7 bases lining up with TRBD1. Looked up from germline, CDR1 is SGHRS and CDR2 is YFSETQ. V shed 4 bases, J shed 3 bases, and the junction held 13 bases outside the gene matches. CDR3 length: 16 residues. The DNA of the CDR3 is TGCGCCAGCAGCGGAGGAAGACAGGGAAAGGGCTACGAGCAGTACTTC. Its protein product is CASSGGRQGKGYEQYF.

The J gene is TRBJ2-2, the V gene TRBV10-3; maybe TRBD2 (5 bases). The V gene's germline CDR1 is ENHRY and CDR2 SYGVKD. The V and J ends lost 3 bases and 4 bases respectively, with 12 bases between them. The CDR3 contains 15 residues. The chain's CDR3 is CAISDEREFTGELFF. DNA of the CDR3: TGTGCCATCAGTGATGAGAGGGAGTTCACCGGGGAGCTGTTTTTT.

The chain recombines TRBV19 with TRBJ2-7; TRBD2 aligns across 8 bases. The CDR3 totals 16 residues. The J segment lost 5 bases and the V segment lost 1 base, leaving 10 bases of the junction unmatched. Germline assignment: CDR1 LNHDA and CDR2 SQIVND (reference sequence). This CDR3 is CASSIAFWTSPNEQYF. The CDR3 nucleotides are TGTGCCAGTAGTATAGCCTTTTGGACTAGCCCCAACGAGCAGTACTTC.

The chain has TRBV5-5 and TRBJ1-1; no definite D call. The CDR3 loop spans 15 amino acids. V dropped 5 bases and J dropped 4 bases, with 18 bases sitting between them. Germline assignment: CDR1 SGHKS and CDR2 YYEKEE (reference sequence). The DNA for the CDR3 is TGTGCCAGCAGTCCCCTAATTACGACTTCCACTGAAGCTTTCTTT. Its translation is CASSPLITTSTEAFF.

This CDR3 is CAIRARVGYGYTF. The CDR3 DNA reads as TGTGCCATCAGGGCCAGGGTAGGCTATGGCTACACCTTC. The gene calls are TRBV10-3 and TRBJ1-2; maybe TRBD1 (5 bases). Per germline, CDR1 ENHRY and CDR2 SYGVKD. V was clipped by 6 bases and J by 4 bases, with 12 bases between them. This CDR3 has 13 residues.

This clonotype occurred a few times. The J gene is TRBJ2-1, the V gene TRBV6-5; possible D gene TRBD2, 5 bases. The ends were cut back, 4 bases at V and 6 bases at J, with 16 bases in the middle. CDR3 length: 15 residues. Per the germline V gene, CDR1 is MNHEY and CDR2 is SVGAGI. The CDR3 loop reads CASSSSPSSVNEQFF. The CDR3 DNA reads TGTGCCAGCAGTTCCTCGCCTAGCTCGGTCAATGAGCAGTTCTTC.

The chain combines TRBV6-1 with TRBJ2-3; possible D gene TRBD1, 6 bases. CDR3 length equals 14 residues. Trimming stripped 5 bases from V and 5 bases from J, with 14 bases between. Germline CDR1 is MNHNS and CDR2 is SASEGT. The CDR3 sequence: CASSLGTKIDTQYF. The CDR3 coding sequence is TGTGCCAGCAGTCTCGGGACAAAGATAGATACGCAGTATTTT.

The V gene is TRBV6-2 or TRBV6-3, the J gene TRBJ2-5, with D unclear. V dropped 1 base and J dropped 2 bases, with 11 bases sitting between them. CDR3 length equals 15 residues. The germline CDR1 and CDR2 sequences are MNHEY and SVGEGT. The CDR3 DNA reads as TGTGCCAGCAGTTACTTCCACCTGGGGCAAGAGACCCAGTACTTC. This codes for CASSYFHLGQETQYF.

This chain connects TRBV9 to TRBJ2-1; 11 nucleotides line up with TRBD2. Germline V gives CDR1 SGDLS, CDR2 YYNGEE. CDR3 length: 15 residues. The V and J ends lost 0 bases and 8 bases, in that order; junction bases with no gene match: 4. In DNA form, the CDR3 reads TGTGCCAGCAGCGTAGGGGGGACTAGCGGCCATGAGCAGTTCTTC. Amino acids: CASSVGGTSGHEQFF.

The chain employs TRBV4-1 and TRBJ1-1; 9 bases are a match to TRBD1. V lost 4 bases, J lost 5 bases, and 14 bases stayed unmatched. Germline V gives CDR1 MGHRA, CDR2 YSYEKL. CDR3 size: 17 residues. CDR3 protein: CASSPVPRDRDGTEAFF. The CDR3 DNA reads TGCGCCAGCAGCCCAGTACCCCGGGACAGGGATGGAACTGAAGCTTTCTTT.

This chain connects TRBV2 to TRBJ2-2; D may be TRBD1 (5 bases). CDR1 and CDR2 from the germline V gene are SNHLY and FYNNEI. This CDR3 has 13 amino acids. Trimming pared 5 bases from V and 5 bases from J, leaving 9 bases between. CDR3 bases: TGTGCCAGCAGTCCAGGGCTTACCGGGGAGCTGTTTTTT. This codes for CASSPGLTGELFF.

J is TRBJ2-7 and V is TRBV10-3, with D perhaps matching TRBD2 (6 bases). Trimming took 4 bases from V and 0 from J, leaving 19 bases between them. Germline V gene data show CDR1 as ENHRY and CDR2 as SYGVKD. This CDR3 has 17 amino acids. DNA of the CDR3: TGTGCCATCAGTGTCTCGGGACTCGGATCCGTCTCCTACGAGCAGTACTTC. Protein sequence: CAISVSGLGSVSYEQYF.

The chain links TRBV10-2 to TRBJ1-5, with a tentative D call TRBD1 (5 bases). The length of the CDR3 is 14 residues. V gave up 2 bases and J gave up 5 bases, with 10 bases separating them. The germline CDR1 and CDR2 sequences are WSHSY and SAAADI. The CDR3 coding sequence is TGCGCCAGCAGTGAGGTTTTGGGGGATCAGCCCCAGCATTTT. Its protein product is CASSEVLGDQPQHF.

The chain couples TRBV10-3 to TRBJ2-7, with D maybe TRBD2 (5 bases). Germline-derived CDR1 and CDR2 are ENHRY and SYGVKD. There are 15 residues in the CDR3. V was shortened by 4 bases and J by 1 base, with 14 bases between the two germline ends. CDR3 region: CAISGPEGQSYEQYF. CDR3 coding DNA: TGTGCCATCAGTGGGCCTGAGGGCCAATCCTACGAGCAGTACTTC.

The DNA of the CDR3 is TGTGCCAGCAGTTTACAGGGGCCTAGCAATCAGCCCCAGCATTTT. As protein: CASSLQGPSNQPQHF. The rearrangement uses TRBV6-5 and TRBJ1-5, with 7 bases lining up with TRBD1. Germline trimming cut 4 bases from V and 0 bases from J; bases unmatched to any gene: 3. This CDR3 is built from 15 residues. Germline V gene sequence: CDR1 MNHEY, CDR2 SVGAGI.

This chain connects TRBV2 to TRBJ1-1, with D possibly TRBD1 on 6 matching bases. CDR1 and CDR2 (germline): SNHLY, FYNNEI. V was trimmed by 10 bases and J by 1 base, leaving 10 bases between them. This CDR3 has 12 amino acids. The CDR3 protein is CAIIQGNTEAFF. In DNA form, the CDR3 reads TGTGCCATCATACAGGGGAACACTGAAGCTTTCTTT.

This clonotype has only one observation. The chain joins TRBV6-1 to TRBJ2-3; 9 bases map to TRBD2. The CDR3 spans 16 residues. Looked up from germline, CDR1 is MNHNS and CDR2 is SASEGT. The junction had 10 bases not matched to a gene; V was cut back by 3 bases and J by 6 bases. In DNA form, the CDR3 reads TGTGCCAGCAGTGAGGGTAGCGGGGGCTATCCGGATACGCAGTATTTT. The encoded protein is CASSEGSGGYPDTQYF.

The chain uses TRBV19 and TRBJ2-1, with 7 bases fitting TRBD2. From germline, CDR1 is LNHDA and CDR2 SQIVND (reference sequence). The CDR3 runs 14 residues. The ends lost 7 bases at V and 7 bases at J; junction bases unmatched: 10. The CDR3 protein is CASNLGAGVNEQFF. CDR3 coding DNA: TGTGCCAGTAACTTAGGGGCGGGGGTGAATGAGCAGTTCTTC.

On this clonotype itself: A junction end diverges from the germline sequence, so it may reflect a read error. V is TRBV4-1 and J is TRBJ1-2; D uncertain. Per the germline V gene, CDR1 is MGHRA and CDR2 is YSYEKL. This CDR3 region has 15 residues. The CDR3 DNA sequence: TGCGCCAGCACCCAAACGGCTGGAGTTTTCTATGGCTACACCTTC. Its translation is CASTQTAGVFYGYTF.

The chain joins TRBV4-1 to TRBJ1-5, with a tentative D call TRBD1 (6 bases). The germline gives CDR1 MGHRA, CDR2 YSYEKL. The CDR3 is 16 amino acids. The V gene lost 1 base and the J gene lost 7 bases, with 17 bases spanning the gap. This CDR3 reads CASSQVAGTHTQPQHF. CDR3 bases: TGCGCCAGCAGCCAAGTAGCAGGGACACATACACAGCCCCAGCATTTT.

The rearrangement joins TRBV14 to TRBJ2-7; D possibly corresponds to TRBD1 (6 bases). Trimming stripped 1 base from V and 3 bases from J, with 16 bases between. Germline V CDR1 and CDR2: SGHDN, FVKESK. This CDR3 contains 16 residues. The CDR3 nucleotides read TGTGCCAGCAGCCAAGGACCCGCTACAGGGATCTACGAGCAGTACTTC. Amino acids: CASSQGPATGIYEQYF.

The chain employs TRBV20-1 and TRBJ2-1; 12 nucleotides align to TRBD2. Per germline, CDR1 DFQATT and CDR2 SNEGSKA (reference sequence). The CDR3 is 17 amino acids. Trimming took 5 bases from V and 1 from J; bases not matched to a gene: 9. CDR3 sequence (DNA): TGCAGTGCTGAAAATCCGGGGACTAGCGGGTCCTACAATGAGCAGTTCTTC. Residues: CSAENPGTSGSYNEQFF.

The J gene is TRBJ1-2, the V gene TRBV29-1; 10 positions agree with TRBD1. The J segment lost 5 bases and the V segment lost 3 bases, leaving 6 bases of the junction unmatched. Germline V CDR1 and CDR2: SQVTM, ANQGSEA. The CDR3 is 14 amino acids. The CDR3 bases are TGCAGCGTTGATTGGGACAGGGGAGGATATGGCTACACCTTC. Protein: CSVDWDRGGYGYTF. Together with reference TRBV29-1 and TRBJ1-2, the CDR3 gives the full variable domain: SAVISQKPSRDICQRGTSLTIQCQVDSQVTMMFWYRQQPGQSLTLIATANQGSEATYESGFVIDKFPISRPNLTFSTLTVSNMSPEDSSIYLCSVDWDRGGYGYTFGSGTRLTVV.

The gene calls are TRBV4-2 and TRBJ2-3, with 10 bases identical to TRBD2. Germline V gives CDR1 LGHNA, CDR2 YNFKEQ. V lost 1 base to trimming and J lost 4 bases; unmatched junction nucleotides: 11. The CDR3 is 18 amino acids. This chain's CDR3 is CASSQVGLAGEESDTQYF. As DNA, the CDR3 is TGTGCCAGCAGCCAAGTTGGTCTAGCGGGGGAGGAATCAGATACGCAGTATTTT.

The chain joins TRBV27 to TRBJ1-2, with TRBD1 matching over 7 bases. The CDR3 length is 13 residues. Germline V gene sequence: CDR1 MNHEY, CDR2 SMNVEV (reference sequence). Germline trimming cut 3 bases from V and 3 bases from J; bases unmatched to any gene: 1. The CDR3 nucleotides read TGTGCCAGCAGTTTGGGACAGTACTATGGCTACACCTTC. It yields the protein CASSLGQYYGYTF.

The CDR3 coding sequence is TGTGCCAGCTCACCAAGCAGGGGTCGTATCACTGAAGCTTTCTTT. Residues: CASSPSRGRITEAFF. The rearrangement uses TRBV18 and TRBJ1-1, with TRBD1 as a possible D gene (6 bases). CDR3 length: 15 residues. The germline gives CDR1 KGHSH, CDR2 LQKENI. The germline V and J ends were trimmed by 2 bases and 4 bases, with 14 bases remaining between them.

The genes are TRBV14 and TRBJ2-2; 7 positions agree with TRBD1. The junction had 11 bases not matched to a gene; V was cut back by 0 bases and J by 4 bases. This CDR3 is built from 18 residues. Germline-derived CDR1 and CDR2 are SGHDN and FVKESK. For the CDR3, the DNA is TGTGCCAGCAGCCAAGATCTGGAAGGACAGGCTGCCACCGGGGAGCTGTTTTTT. It codes for CASSQDLEGQAATGELFF.

The chain uses TRBV3-1 and TRBJ2-3; 10 nucleotides agree with TRBD2. CDR1 is LGHDT and CDR2 is YNNKEL in the germline V gene (reference sequence). The length of the CDR3 is 17 residues. After removal of 4 bases from V and 10 bases from J, the junction contained 17 bases not matched to a gene. The CDR3 DNA reads as TGTGCCAGCAGCCCGACTGGGTTTCTAGCGGGAGTCCTCGCGCAGTATTTT. It yields the protein CASSPTGFLAGVLAQYF.

The rearrangement links TRBV27 to TRBJ2-3; unclear D gene. Germline V gene sequence: CDR1 MNHEY, CDR2 SMNVEV (reference sequence). Deletions cut 5 bases from V and 8 bases from J, with 17 bases between. This CDR3 has 14 residues. The CDR3 sequence: CASSPSSGPGTQYF. The CDR3 nucleotides are TGTGCCAGCAGTCCCTCCTCAGGTCCCGGTACGCAGTATTTT.